Shown below are 27 T cell receptor beta chains from a single sample sequenced in a study of blood T cells in healthy people across ages. For the second PCR, which ran for 7 to 11 cycles, a sample-barcoded 5' primer and a J-beta primer mix were used. TCRdb processed the 5' RACE reads anew with MiXCR; each CDR3 protein has one entry. The sample shows 700,000 to 900,000 distinct CDR3 sequences, 40% to 65% of them seen only once. The sequencing sample was made of blood. The receptor source for this set is a man older than 75 in good health.

This clonotype turned up a few times. Germline and junction disagree at one end, which may indicate a read error. V usage is TRBV6-5 and J usage is TRBJ2-1, with 7 positions matching TRBD1. Germline CDR1 MNHEY, CDR2 SVGAGI. The CDR3 is made up of 13 amino acids. CDR3 coding DNA: TGTGCCAGCAGTGACTCGGCGACAGGGAGGCAGTTCTTC. Translated: CASSDSATGRQFF.

This rearrangement joins TRBV15 to TRBJ2-1, with 8 bases identical to TRBD2. Germline loops: CDR1 LNHNV, CDR2 YYDKDF (reference sequence). CDR3 length: 15 amino acids. V trimming: 0 bases; J trimming: 13 bases; junction bases outside the gene matches: 11. The CDR3 sequence is CATSRDPGGAETQFF. In DNA, the CDR3 is TGTGCCACCAGCAGAGATCCCGGGGGGGCAGAGACCCAGTTCTTC.

This chain uses TRBV20-1 with TRBJ2-3; 7 bases are a match to TRBD1. V was clipped by 6 bases and J by 3 bases; unmatched bases: 12. The CDR3 covers 15 residues. Germline CDR1 reads DFQATT; CDR2 reads SNEGSKA (reference sequence). The CDR3, as DNA: TGCAGTGCCCCCGCGGGTGGCAGGGGGACAGATACGCAGTATTTT. As protein: CSAPAGGRGTDTQYF.

The chain combines TRBV7-9 with TRBJ2-1, with TRBD1 as a possible D gene (6 bases). The CDR3 extends over 15 amino acids. Trimming removed 5 bases at V and 7 bases at J, with 18 bases between. The V gene's germline CDR1 is SEHNR and CDR2 FQNEAQ (reference sequence). The DNA of the CDR3 is TGTGCCAGCAGCAGGTCCGGACAGTTTTCGAATGAGCAGTTCTTC. Translation gives CASSRSGQFSNEQFF.

The chain carries TRBV21-1 and TRBJ2-3; the DNA was not used to check the table's D call, TRBD1. TRBV21-1 is described as a pseudogene. The CDR3 sequence is 15 residues long. For the CDR3, the DNA is TGTGCCAGCAACAAAGTCCCGGGAGGGCACAGATACGCGTATTTT. Its translation: CASNKVPGGHRYAYF.

J is TRBJ2-1 and V is TRBV9; no reliable D call. The germline gives CDR1 SGDLS, CDR2 YYNGEE. The V gene lost 0 bases and the J gene lost 5 bases, with 18 bases spanning the gap. The CDR3 is 17 residues long. The CDR3 here is CASSVALLAHEDNEQFF. DNA for the CDR3: TGTGCCAGCAGCGTAGCCTTATTGGCTCACGAGGACAATGAGCAGTTCTTC.

This clonotype was recorded a few times. CDR3 residues: CASSLPGNNEQYF. The CDR3 bases are TGTGCCAGCAGTTTACCCGGGAACAACGAGCAGTACTTC. J is TRBJ2-1 and V is TRBV12-3 or TRBV12-4; maybe TRBD2 (5 bases). The J call is doubtful: the DNA matches TRBJ2-7 better. There are 13 residues in the CDR3.

J is TRBJ2-3 and V is TRBV21-1; no check of the table's D call, TRBD1, against the DNA was made. TRBV21-1 is classified as a pseudogene. CDR3 length: 13 amino acids. The CDR3 DNA reads TGTGCCAGCAGCAAAACCCGGCCGGATACGCAGTATTTT. Its translation is CASSKTRPDTQYF.

This clonotype came up many times. The chain uses TRBV3-1 and TRBJ2-7; D possibly corresponds to TRBD2 (5 bases). The CDR3 extends over 15 amino acids. Trimming stripped 1 base from V and 5 bases from J, with 15 bases between. Germline V gene sequence: CDR1 LGHDT, CDR2 YNNKEL (reference sequence). The CDR3 is CASSQVRGAVHEQYF. The CDR3 nucleotides are TGTGCCAGCAGCCAAGTTCGGGGAGCGGTCCACGAGCAGTACTTC.

Here the CDR3 DNA reads TGCGCCAGCAGCCAAGTTTTCAGGGTAGGCAATCAGCCCCAGCATTTT. Its translation: CASSQVFRVGNQPQHF. The chain couples TRBV4-1 to TRBJ1-5; possible D gene TRBD1, 5 bases. V was trimmed by 1 base and J by 2 bases, leaving 12 bases between them. The CDR3 extends over 16 amino acids. Germline values: CDR1 MGHRA, CDR2 YSYEKL.

This clonotype was counted a few times. The V gene is TRBV6-6, the J gene TRBJ2-4, with a weak D call TRBD2 (5 bases). The DNA end lines up better with TRBJ2-7; the J call may be wrong. This CDR3 spans 13 amino acids. CDR1 is MNHNY, CDR2 SVGAGI, per germline (reference sequence). Here the CDR3 DNA reads TGTGCCAGCAGTTACTCAGTGAGGGCCGAGCAGTACTTC. This encodes CASSYSVRAEQYF.

The rearrangement uses TRBV6-2 or TRBV6-3 and TRBJ2-7, with D possibly TRBD2 on 5 matching bases. The V gene's germline CDR1 is MNHEY and CDR2 SVGEGT. This CDR3 has 14 residues. The ends were cut back, 1 base at V and 2 bases at J, with 9 bases in the middle. The CDR3 region is CASSYFASTYEQYF. In nucleotides, the CDR3 is TGTGCCAGCAGTTACTTCGCTAGCACCTACGAGCAGTACTTC.

This clonotype was observed a few times. The chain couples TRBV28 to TRBJ2-2; D not resolved. Between the trimmed V and J ends, which lost 1 base and 3 bases, there was a span of 0 bases. CDR1 MDHEN and CDR2 SYDVKM come from the germline V gene. The CDR3 extends over 12 amino acids. CDR3 coding DNA: TGTGCCAGCAGTTTATACACCGGGGAGCTGTTTTTT. Translated, it gives CASSLYTGELFF. Filled out from reference TRBV28 and TRBJ2-2, the complete variable domain reads DVKVTQSSRYLVKRTGEKVFLECVQDMDHENMFWYRQDPGLGLRLIYFSYDVKMKEKGDIPEGYSVSREKKERFSLILESASTNQTSMYLCASSLYTGELFFGEGSRLTVL.

The rearrangement links TRBV18 to TRBJ2-1; tentative D call: TRBD1 (7 bases). This CDR3 is 16 amino acids long. V was clipped by 2 bases and J by 3 bases, with 14 bases between them. Per germline, CDR1 KGHSH and CDR2 LQKENI. CDR3 protein: CASSPGAGQSYNEQFF. The DNA for the CDR3 is TGTGCCAGCTCACCAGGGGCGGGACAGAGCTACAATGAGCAGTTCTTC.

The chain carries TRBV5-1 and TRBJ2-4; D not resolved. V was pared by 0 bases and J by 8 bases, with 15 bases between. The CDR3 consists of 15 residues. The germline V gene encodes CDR1 SGHRS and CDR2 YFSETQ. The CDR3 protein is CASSLVGRDGDIQYF. Here the CDR3 DNA reads TGCGCCAGCAGCTTGGTTGGTAGAGATGGGGACATTCAGTACTTC.

This chain joins TRBV12-3 or TRBV12-4 and TRBJ1-4; D is unresolved. V was clipped by 8 bases and J by 10 bases, with 20 bases between them. This CDR3 spans 14 amino acids. The CDR3 DNA is TGTGCCAGCGTCCGGGGAGGGTATCAAGGAAAACTGTTTTTT. This encodes CASVRGGYQGKLFF.

The V call is TRBV20-1, the J call TRBJ2-4; D is undetermined. This CDR3 has 14 residues. Germline values: CDR1 DFQATT, CDR2 SNEGSKA (reference sequence). V was pared by 3 bases and J by 0 bases, with 9 bases between. CDR3 DNA: TGCAGTGCTAGGATAACGGTAGCCAAAAACATTCAGTACTTC. Its translation: CSARITVAKNIQYF.

This clonotype was counted once. The chain links TRBV21-1 to TRBJ1-5; no check of the table's D call, TRBD1, against the DNA was made. TRBV21-1 is flagged as a pseudogene. This CDR3 is built from 16 residues. This CDR3 reads CASSKEYRDRGQPQHF. CDR3 nucleotide sequence: TGTGCCAGCAGCAAGGAGTACCGGGACAGGGGGCAGCCCCAGCATTTT.

This sequence joins TRBV20-1 and TRBJ1-1, with D possibly matching TRBD1 (5 bases). Trimming removed 0 bases from V and 7 bases from J, with 18 bases in between. Germline V CDR1 and CDR2: DFQATT, SNEGSKA (reference sequence). CDR3 length equals 15 residues. The CDR3 DNA is TGCAGTGCTAGAGATCCAACCACAATCGACAGTGAAGCTTTCTTT. Translation: CSARDPTTIDSEAFF.

V usage is TRBV5-5 and J usage is TRBJ2-7; 11 positions match TRBD2. V was pared by 0 bases and J by 2 bases, with 4 bases of the junction left unmatched. From germline, CDR1 is SGHKS and CDR2 YYEKEE (reference sequence). The CDR3 is 16 amino acids. For the CDR3, the DNA is TGTGCCAGCAGCTTGGAAGTAGCGGGAGGGCCCTACGAGCAGTACTTC. This sequence encodes CASSLEVAGGPYEQYF.

This sequence joins TRBV25-1 and TRBJ1-2; D not certain. This CDR3 has 15 amino acids. Germline loops: CDR1 MGHDK, CDR2 SYGVNS. V lost 2 bases, J lost 4 bases, and 14 bases lay in between. CDR3 in amino acids: CASSEGSQPAYGYTF. Here the CDR3 DNA reads TGTGCCAGCAGTGAAGGATCCCAGCCGGCCTATGGCTACACCTTC.

This clonotype was counted many times. The V call is TRBV2, the J call TRBJ2-1; D may be TRBD1 (6 bases). V lost 4 bases and J lost 9, with 16 bases in between. This CDR3 is 14 amino acids long. Germline V gene data show CDR1 as SNHLY and CDR2 as FYNNEI. The CDR3 region is CASSVKGVNAEQFF. CDR3 DNA sequence: TGTGCCAGCAGTGTAAAGGGGGTGAACGCTGAGCAGTTCTTC.

The chain uses TRBV7-2 and TRBJ2-5; 8 nucleotides line up with TRBD1. CDR3 length: 14 residues. V lost 1 base and J lost 5; bases outside the gene matches: 3. In germline, CDR1 is SGHTA, CDR2 FQGNSA. This CDR3 is CASSLGQGWETQYF. Written as DNA, the CDR3 is TGTGCCAGCAGCTTAGGACAGGGGTGGGAGACCCAGTACTTC.

The V and J genes are TRBV2 and TRBJ2-5; 7 bases are shared with TRBD2. This CDR3 spans 13 amino acids. The J segment lost 11 bases and the V segment lost 6 bases, leaving 12 bases of the junction unmatched. Germline loops: CDR1 SNHLY, CDR2 FYNNEI. The CDR3 DNA follows: TGTGCCAGCAGCGGGGACCCGACGCGGGAGCAGTACTTC. Residues: CASSGDPTREQYF.

In its sample, this clonotype was seen a few times. CDR3: CSARDAAGGYEQYF. In nucleotides, the CDR3 is TGCAGTGCTAGAGATGCGGCGGGAGGATACGAGCAGTACTTC. This sequence joins TRBV20-1 and TRBJ2-7, with TRBD2 matching over 8 bases. The CDR3 is 14 residues long. With V trimmed by 0 bases and J by 4 bases, 5 bases remained unmatched. Germline V gene data show CDR1 as DFQATT and CDR2 as SNEGSKA (reference sequence).

The V and J genes are TRBV7-2 and TRBJ2-7; 10 bases line up with TRBD2. Trimming took 2 bases from V and 7 from J; bases not matched to a gene: 8. In germline, CDR1 is SGHTA, CDR2 FQGNSA. The CDR3 runs 15 residues. The CDR3, as DNA: TGTGCCAGCAGCTTATTACTAGCGGGATACAATGAGCAGTACTTC. Its protein is CASSLLLAGYNEQYF.

The genes are TRBV5-6 and TRBJ2-1; 9 nucleotides match TRBD2. Unmatched junction bases numbered 5, after V lost 2 bases and J lost 5 bases. CDR1 and CDR2 (germline): SGHDT, YYEEEE. The CDR3 is made up of 15 amino acids. Written as DNA, the CDR3 is TGTGCCAGCAGCTTCGGACTAGCGCGCGACAATGAGCAGTTCTTC. Amino acids: CASSFGLARDNEQFF.